This TCR beta chain appears in the sequencing data of a study of T cell responses to AZD1222 COVID-19 vaccine (dated by TCRdb to the early 2020s). At the level of the whole study: A total of 233 trial participants underwent TCR sequencing, of whom nearly 210 had received two doses of AZD1222 and approximately 25 had received two doses of the MenACWY control vaccine. Trial participants were enrolled by age into subgroups of 18-55, 56-69 and 70-plus years, and 148, 28 and 57 TCR-sequenced participants, respectively, were included in these subgroups. Beyond this particular receptor, the publication reports: Nearly half of unique spike-specific TCRs reportedly recognized epitopes outside regions mutated in the B.1.351 and B.1.1.7 variants. Conclusions about previously exposed vaccinees are limited because only six or seven AZD1222 recipients were SARS-CoV-2 seropositive at baseline. The vaccine-associated CD4 TCRs covered the entire spike protein, and the dominant responses fell in regions 160-218 and 743-854. The 56-69-year group was small, and its depth increase did not reach significance, likely because of low power. After two AZD1222 doses, spike-specific TCR breadth and depth were significantly higher than at day 0 and than in MenACWY recipients. Because no day 14 peak-response samples were available, repertoires were characterized only after the peak T cell response. Participants were mostly white British, with more females than males. The authors suggested clonal diversity may have been underestimated.

In the case of this clone: Its antigen remains unidentified. No clone much larger than this one lies a single base away; base qualities are absent.

The CDR3 regions of human TCRbeta chains were subjected to immunosequencing. As for the authors' bioinformatics: Repertoire TCRs were matched against a reference library of SARS-CoV-2-specific TCRs generated with the MIRA antigen-specificity platform. Breadth was defined as the fraction of unique TCRs that were SARS-CoV-2-associated, and depth was defined as the fraction of total T cells that were SARS-CoV-2-associated. Using the MIRA data, each spike-specific TCR was assigned both to the spike region to which the TCR was reactive and to a CD4 or CD8 class. Log10-transformed breadth and depth values were compared by one-way ANOVA with Sidak's multiple comparisons tests. TCRdb mirrors the immuneACCESS table, restricted to in-frame sequences. Some clones are absent from its copies; in checked studies, under half trace to an unresolved V gene, and the reason for the others is unknown. That table supplies the V and J calls and clone size; D and trimming were determined from the DNA. In all, the sample holds roughly 150,000 clones, and less than 95% of those were seen once. The top ten clones comprise 5% to 6.5% of the sample.

According to the study, the label for this sample's time point signals: about 28 days (+/-7) after the second vaccine dose. Because spike-specific TCR depth and breadth did not differ between the two schedules, AZD1222 recipients who got a second dose at roughly 4 weeks were pooled with those who got a second dose at roughly 12 weeks. The vaccinee samples were drawn from two UK trials, COV001 and COV002, one of which was a single-blind randomized controlled phase 2/3 trial testing AZD1222 (ChAdOx1 nCoV-19) in healthy adults. For TCRbeta chain sequencing, PBMC samples were collected from trial participants at day 0 and at day 28 after the second dose. The TCR originated in an adult who received the AZD1222 COVID-19 vaccine. The starting material was peripheral blood, obtained 28 days after the second AZD1222 dose.

The CDR3 region: CASGQFSYNSPLHF. The bases are TGTGCCAGCGGACAGTTTTCTTATAATTCACCCCTCCACTTT. Recombination connected TRBV5-6 to TRBJ1-6; possibly the D gene is TRBD1, per 6 matching bases. CDR1 SGHDT and CDR2 YYEEEE are derived from the germline V gene. V drops 7 bases and J drops 4 bases, leaving 12 bases in between. Reading from cysteine to phenylalanine, the CDR3 counts 14 amino acids. The only DNA kept is the CDR3, 42 bases in frame from the first base.